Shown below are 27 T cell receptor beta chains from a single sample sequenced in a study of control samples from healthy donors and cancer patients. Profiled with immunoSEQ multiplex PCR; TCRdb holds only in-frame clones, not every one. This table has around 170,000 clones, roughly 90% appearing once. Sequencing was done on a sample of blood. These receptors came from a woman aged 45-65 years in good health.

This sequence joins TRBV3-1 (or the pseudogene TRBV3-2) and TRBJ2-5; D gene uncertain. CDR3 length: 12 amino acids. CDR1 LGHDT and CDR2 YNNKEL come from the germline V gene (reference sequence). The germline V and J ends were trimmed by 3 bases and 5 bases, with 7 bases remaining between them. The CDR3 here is CASSQTRETQYF. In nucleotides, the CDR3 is TGTGCCAGCAGCCAGACCAGGGAGACCCAGTACTTC.

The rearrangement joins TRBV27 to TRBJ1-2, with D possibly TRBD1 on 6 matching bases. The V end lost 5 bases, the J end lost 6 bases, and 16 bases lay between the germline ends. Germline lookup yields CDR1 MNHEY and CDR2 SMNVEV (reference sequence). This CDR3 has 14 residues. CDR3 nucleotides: TGTGCCAGCAGTACTACCAGGGGCCGAAATGGCTACACCTTC. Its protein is CASSTTRGRNGYTF.

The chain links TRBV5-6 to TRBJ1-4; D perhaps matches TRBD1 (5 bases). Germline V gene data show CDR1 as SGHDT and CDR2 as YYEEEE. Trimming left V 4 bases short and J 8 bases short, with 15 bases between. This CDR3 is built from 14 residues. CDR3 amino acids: CASSVQGLREKLFF. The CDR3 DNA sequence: TGTGCCAGCAGCGTCCAGGGATTGAGGGAAAAACTGTTTTTT.

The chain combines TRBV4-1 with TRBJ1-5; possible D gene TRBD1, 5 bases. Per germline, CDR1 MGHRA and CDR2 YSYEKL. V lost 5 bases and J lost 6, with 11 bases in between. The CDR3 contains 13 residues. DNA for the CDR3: TGCGCCAGCAGCGTACAGGTCCCTCAGCCCCAGCATTTT. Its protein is CASSVQVPQPQHF.

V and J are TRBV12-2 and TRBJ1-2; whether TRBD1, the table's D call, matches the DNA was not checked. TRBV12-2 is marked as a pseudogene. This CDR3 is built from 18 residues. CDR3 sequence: CASRLAESPRPPNYGYTF. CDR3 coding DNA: TGTGCAAGTCGCTTAGCGGAATCACCCAGGCCACCCAACTATGGCTACACCTTC.

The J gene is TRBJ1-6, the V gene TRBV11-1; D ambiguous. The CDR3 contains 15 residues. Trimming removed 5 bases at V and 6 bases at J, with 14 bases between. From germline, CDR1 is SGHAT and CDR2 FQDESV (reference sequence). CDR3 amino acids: CASSPSGRANSPLHF. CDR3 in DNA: TGTGCCAGCAGCCCCTCCGGGAGGGCTAATTCACCCCTCCACTTT.

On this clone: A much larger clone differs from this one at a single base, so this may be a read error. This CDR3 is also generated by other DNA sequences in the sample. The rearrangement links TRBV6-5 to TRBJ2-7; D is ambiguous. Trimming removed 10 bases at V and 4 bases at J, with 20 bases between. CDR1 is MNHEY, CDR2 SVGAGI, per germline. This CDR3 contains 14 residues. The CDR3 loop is CATKRRQVPYEQYF. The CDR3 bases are TGTGCCACAAAACGGCGTCAGGTCCCTTACGAGCAGTACTTC.

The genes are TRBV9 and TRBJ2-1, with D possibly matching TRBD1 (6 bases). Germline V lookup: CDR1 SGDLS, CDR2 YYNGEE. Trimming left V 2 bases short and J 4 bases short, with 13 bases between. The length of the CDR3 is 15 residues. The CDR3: CASSVRGDIYNEQFF. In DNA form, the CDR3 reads TGTGCCAGCAGCGTGCGAGGGGACATTTACAATGAGCAGTTCTTC. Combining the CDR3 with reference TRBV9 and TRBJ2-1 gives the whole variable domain DSGVTQTPKHLITATGQRVTLRCSPRSGDLSVYWYQQSLDQGLQFLIQYYNGEERAKGNILERFSAQQFPDLHSELNLSSLELGDSALYFCASSVRGDIYNEQFFGPGTRLTVL.

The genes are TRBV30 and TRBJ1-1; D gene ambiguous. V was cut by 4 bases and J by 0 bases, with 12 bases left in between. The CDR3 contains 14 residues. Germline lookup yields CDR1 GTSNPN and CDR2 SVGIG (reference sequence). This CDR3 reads CAWTKTVMNTEAFF. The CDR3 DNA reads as TGTGCCTGGACGAAGACGGTGATGAACACTGAAGCTTTCTTT. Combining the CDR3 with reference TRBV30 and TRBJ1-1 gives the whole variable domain SQTIHQWPATLVQPVGSPLSLECTVEGTSNPNLYWYRQAAGRGLQLLFYSVGIGQISSEVPQNLSASRPQDRQFILSSKKLLLSDSGFYLCAWTKTVMNTEAFFGQGTRLTVV.

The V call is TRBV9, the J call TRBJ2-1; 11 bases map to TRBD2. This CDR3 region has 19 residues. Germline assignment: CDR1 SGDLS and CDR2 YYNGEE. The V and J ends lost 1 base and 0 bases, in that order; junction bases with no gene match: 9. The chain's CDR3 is CASSVSPASGGSSYNEQFF. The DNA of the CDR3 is TGTGCCAGCAGCGTATCACCGGCTAGCGGGGGGAGCTCCTACAATGAGCAGTTCTTC.

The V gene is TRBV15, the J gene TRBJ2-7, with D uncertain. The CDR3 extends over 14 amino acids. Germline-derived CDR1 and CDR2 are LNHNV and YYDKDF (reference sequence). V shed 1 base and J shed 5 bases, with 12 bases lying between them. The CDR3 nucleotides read TGTGCCACCAGCAGAGTCAACGAAGGGCACGAGCAGTACTTC. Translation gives CATSRVNEGHEQYF.

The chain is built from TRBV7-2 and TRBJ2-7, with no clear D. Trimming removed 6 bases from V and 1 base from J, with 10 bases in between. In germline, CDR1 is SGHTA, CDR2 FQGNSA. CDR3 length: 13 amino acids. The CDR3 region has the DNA TGTGCCAGCAGTTATAAGGGTTCCTACGAGCAGTACTTC. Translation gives CASSYKGSYEQYF.

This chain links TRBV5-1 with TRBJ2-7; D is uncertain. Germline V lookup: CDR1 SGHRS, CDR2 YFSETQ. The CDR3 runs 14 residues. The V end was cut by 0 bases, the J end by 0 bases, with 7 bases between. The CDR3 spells CASSLGMGSYEQYF. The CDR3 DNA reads TGCGCCAGCAGCTTGGGGATGGGCTCCTACGAGCAGTACTTC.

The CDR3 loop is CASSQATGGAGTGELFF. CDR3 DNA: TGCGCCAGCAGCCAAGCGACGGGCGGGGCGGGCACCGGGGAGCTGTTTTTT. This chain connects TRBV4-1 to TRBJ2-2; a possible D gene is TRBD2 (6 bases). This CDR3 region has 17 residues. Germline V gives CDR1 MGHRA, CDR2 YSYEKL. V was trimmed by 1 base and J by 4 bases, leaving 16 bases between them.

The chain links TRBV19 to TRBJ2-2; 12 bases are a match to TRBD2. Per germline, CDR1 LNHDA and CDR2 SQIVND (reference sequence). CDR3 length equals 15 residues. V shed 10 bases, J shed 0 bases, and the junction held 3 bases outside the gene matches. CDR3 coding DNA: TGTGCCATCGGGACTAGCGGGCCGAACACCGGGGAGCTGTTTTTT. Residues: CAIGTSGPNTGELFF. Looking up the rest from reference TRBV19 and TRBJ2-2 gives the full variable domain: DGGITQSPKYLFRKEGQNVTLSCEQNLNHDAMYWYRQDPGQGLRLIYYSQIVNDFQKGDIAEGYSVSREKKESFPLTVTSAQKNPTAFYLCAIGTSGPNTGELFFGEGSRLTVL.

In nucleotides, the CDR3 is TGTGCCAGCAGCCAAGAAGCGGGAGGAGGAGGAGATACGCAGTATTTT. As protein: CASSQEAGGGGDTQYF. The chain employs TRBV4-2 and TRBJ2-3; 9 bases are a match to TRBD2. The CDR3 runs to 16 residues. The germline V gene encodes CDR1 LGHNA and CDR2 YNFKEQ. The V segment lost 0 bases and the J segment 5 bases; nucleotides outside the gene matches: 6.

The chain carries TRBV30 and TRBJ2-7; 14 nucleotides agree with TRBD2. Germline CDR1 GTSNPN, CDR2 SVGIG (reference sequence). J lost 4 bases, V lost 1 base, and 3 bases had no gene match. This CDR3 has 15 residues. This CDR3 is CAWSARLAGGYEQYF. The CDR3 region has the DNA TGTGCCTGGAGTGCAAGACTAGCGGGAGGGTACGAGCAGTACTTC.

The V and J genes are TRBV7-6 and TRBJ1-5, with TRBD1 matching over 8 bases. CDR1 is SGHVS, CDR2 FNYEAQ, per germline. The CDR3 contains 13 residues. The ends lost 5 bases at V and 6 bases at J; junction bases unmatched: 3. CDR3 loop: CASSTGGGQPQHF. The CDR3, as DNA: TGTGCCAGCAGCACAGGGGGGGGTCAGCCCCAGCATTTT.

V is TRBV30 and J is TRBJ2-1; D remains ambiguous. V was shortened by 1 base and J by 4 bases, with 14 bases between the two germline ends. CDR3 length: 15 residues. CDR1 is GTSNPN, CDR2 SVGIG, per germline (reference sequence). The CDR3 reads CAWSESYGPYNEQFF. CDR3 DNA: TGTGCCTGGAGTGAGAGCTACGGGCCTTACAATGAGCAGTTCTTC.

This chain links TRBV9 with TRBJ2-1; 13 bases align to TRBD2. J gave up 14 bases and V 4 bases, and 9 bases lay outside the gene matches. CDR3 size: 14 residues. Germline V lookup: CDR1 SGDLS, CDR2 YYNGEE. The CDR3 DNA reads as TGTGCCAGCAGCCCCGGGACTAGCGGGGATAGCAAGTTCTTC. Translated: CASSPGTSGDSKFF.

CDR3 sequence reads: CASSQDVSVYGYTF. CDR3 nucleotides: TGTGCCAGCAGCCAAGATGTTTCGGTCTATGGCTACACCTTC. This chain joins TRBV3-1 (or the pseudogene TRBV3-2) and TRBJ1-2; D remains ambiguous. Trimming stripped 0 bases from V and 4 bases from J, with 9 bases between. This CDR3 has 14 amino acids. Germline CDR1 reads LGHDT; CDR2 reads YNNKEL (reference sequence).

CDR3 nucleotide sequence: TGTGCCAGCAGCCGTACAGCGACGAACACTGAAGCTTTCTTT. Protein sequence: CASSRTATNTEAFF. The chain links TRBV7-3 to TRBJ1-1; D not certain. From germline, CDR1 is SGHTA and CDR2 FQGTGA. With 5 bases removed from V and 1 base from J, the gap between germline ends came to 11 bases. There are 14 residues in the CDR3.

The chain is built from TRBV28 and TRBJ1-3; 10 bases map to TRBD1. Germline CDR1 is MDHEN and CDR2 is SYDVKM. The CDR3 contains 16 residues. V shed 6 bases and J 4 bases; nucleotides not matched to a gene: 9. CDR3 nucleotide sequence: TGTGCCAGCAGCTCCGGGACAGGGGTGTGGGGAAACACCATATATTTT. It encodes CASSSGTGVWGNTIYF.

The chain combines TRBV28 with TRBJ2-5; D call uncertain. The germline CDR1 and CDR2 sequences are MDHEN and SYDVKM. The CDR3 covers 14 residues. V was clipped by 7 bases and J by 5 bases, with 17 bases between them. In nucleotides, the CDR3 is TGTGCCAGCACCGAACCTGGGGATTGGGAGACCCAGTACTTC. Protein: CASTEPGDWETQYF.

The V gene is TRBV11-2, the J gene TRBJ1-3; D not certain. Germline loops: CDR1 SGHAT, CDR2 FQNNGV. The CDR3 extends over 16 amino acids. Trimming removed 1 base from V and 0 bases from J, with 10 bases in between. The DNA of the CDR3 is TGTGCCAGCAGCTTAGTGGGCCGTTACTCTGGAAACACCATATATTTT. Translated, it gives CASSLVGRYSGNTIYF.

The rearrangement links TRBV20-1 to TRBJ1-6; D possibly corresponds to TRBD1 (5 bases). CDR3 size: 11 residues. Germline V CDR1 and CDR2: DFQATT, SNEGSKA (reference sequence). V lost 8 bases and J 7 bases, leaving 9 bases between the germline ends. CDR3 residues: CSPGRNSPLHF. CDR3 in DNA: TGCAGTCCAGGGCGAAATTCACCCCTCCACTTT.

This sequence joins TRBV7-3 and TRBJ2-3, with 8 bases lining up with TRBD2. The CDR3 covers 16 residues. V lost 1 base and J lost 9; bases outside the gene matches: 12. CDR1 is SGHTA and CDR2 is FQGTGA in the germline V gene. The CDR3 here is CASSLIGSGAPGTQYF. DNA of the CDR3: TGTGCCAGCAGCTTAATCGGTAGCGGGGCCCCGGGGACGCAGTATTTT. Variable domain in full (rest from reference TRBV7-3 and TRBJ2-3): GAGVSQTPSNKVTEKGKYVELRCDPISGHTALYWYRQSLGQGPEFLIYFQGTGAADDSGLPNDRFFAVRPEGSVSTLKIQRTERGDSAVYLCASSLIGSGAPGTQYFGPGTRLTVL.